What follows are 10 T cell receptor beta chains derived from one specimen sequenced in a study of regulatory T cells in long-lasting Graves disease. Specified time point: newly diagnosed GD, antithyroid drugs for less than 3 months. Extracted PBMC RNA gave rise to the TCR library. Building of the TCR beta libraries involved iRepertoire HTBI primers and Arm-PCR of CDR3 regions. TCRdb reprocessed the multiplex PCR reads with MiXCR, giving one entry per CDR3 protein. The repertoire has roughly 500,000 distinct CDR3 sequences, 14% of them found once; the top ten carry approximately 15%. This sample also appeared in a second study, on T cells in Graves' hyperthyroidism and ophthalmopathy.

The sequences come from peripheral blood mononuclear cells (PBMCs), collected at new diagnosis, from a patient treated with antithyroid drugs. The receptor set was obtained from a woman between 45 and 65 years old with Graves disease.

The chain recombines TRBV7-2 with TRBJ2-7, with 12 positions matching TRBD2. The germline V gene encodes CDR1 SGHTA and CDR2 FQGNSA. J was trimmed by 1 base and V by 4 bases; bases with no gene match: 11. The CDR3 runs to 18 residues. The CDR3 reads CASSSPPPGLAGSYEQYF. The DNA of the CDR3 is TGTGCCAGCAGCTCCCCCCCTCCGGGACTAGCGGGTTCCTACGAGCAGTACTTC.

This clonotype was seen a few times. The chain employs TRBV14 and TRBJ2-1; 15 bases match TRBD2. The CDR3 has 17 amino acids. V was pared by 0 bases and J by 6 bases, with 3 bases of the junction left unmatched. Germline loops: CDR1 SGHDN, CDR2 FVKESK. The CDR3 sequence: CASSQDLGLAGGNEQFF. In DNA form, the CDR3 reads TGTGCCAGCAGCCAAGACCTGGGACTAGCGGGAGGCAATGAGCAGTTCTTC. The full variable domain, rest sourced from reference TRBV14 and TRBJ2-1, is EAGVTQFPSHSVIEKGQTVTLRCDPISGHDNLYWYRRVMGKEIKFLLHFVKESKQDESGMPNNRFLAERTGGTYSTLKVQPAELEDSGVYFCASSQDLGLAGGNEQFFGPGTRLTVL.

This clonotype was counted at least ten times. The genes are TRBV11-2 and TRBJ2-1; D not resolved. V was trimmed by 5 bases and J by 2 bases, leaving 7 bases between them. This CDR3 comprises 13 residues. Germline V lookup: CDR1 SGHAT, CDR2 FQNNGV. CDR3 residues: CASSPSAYNEQFF. The CDR3 DNA reads TGTGCCAGCAGCCCGAGTGCCTACAATGAGCAGTTCTTC.

This clonotype was detected many times. The chain uses TRBV20-1 and TRBJ2-7; 7 positions match TRBD2. J gave up 2 bases and V 0 bases, and 16 bases lay outside the gene matches. There are 18 residues in the CDR3. Germline V gives CDR1 DFQATT, CDR2 SNEGSKA (reference sequence). The CDR3 DNA sequence: TGCAGTGCTAGAGATGTTACGGCGGGAGTGAAAGTTCCCTACGAGCAGTACTTC. It is translated as CSARDVTAGVKVPYEQYF.

This clonotype was picked up a small number of times. The V and J genes are TRBV9 and TRBJ2-1; 10 nucleotides align to TRBD2. The CDR3 spans 17 residues. V shed 3 bases and J 2 bases; nucleotides not matched to a gene: 8. Germline values: CDR1 SGDLS, CDR2 YYNGEE. The CDR3 region is CASSEASGRRPYNEQFF. The DNA of the CDR3 is TGTGCCAGCAGCGAAGCTAGCGGGAGACGGCCCTACAATGAGCAGTTCTTC.

The sample holds a few counts of this clonotype. A much bigger clone sits one base away, suggesting this may be a read error. Because the CDR3 is missing its conserved closing phenylalanine or tryptophan, this is likely a read error. This chain links TRBV7-9 with TRBJ2-1; either TRBD1 or TRBD2 may supply D (6 bases each). Per germline, CDR1 SEHNR and CDR2 FQNEAQ (reference sequence). This CDR3 region has 15 residues. V dropped 1 base and J dropped 6 bases, with 13 bases sitting between them. CDR3 residues: CASSLDGGFLNEQFV. CDR3 DNA: TGTGCCAGCAGCTTAGACGGGGGCTTCCTCAATGAGCAGTTCGTC.

This sequence joins TRBV28 and TRBJ2-1; 12 positions agree with TRBD2. Unmatched junction bases numbered 9, after V lost 4 bases and J lost 5 bases. CDR3 length: 17 amino acids. CDR1 MDHEN and CDR2 SYDVKM come from the germline V gene. The CDR3: CASSSWTSGNSDNEQFF. The CDR3 nucleotides read TGTGCCAGCAGTTCCTGGACTAGCGGGAACTCTGACAATGAGCAGTTCTTC.

This clonotype was counted between two and nine times. The rearrangement links TRBV7-8 to TRBJ2-7, with TRBD1 as a possible D gene (5 bases). V was trimmed by 5 bases and J by 5 bases, leaving 10 bases between them. CDR3 length: 12 amino acids. The germline CDR1 and CDR2 sequences are SGHVS and FQNEAQ. CDR3 nucleotide sequence: TGTGCCAGCAGCACCCAGGGTCACGAGCAGTACTTC. Encoded protein: CASSTQGHEQYF.

This chain uses TRBV6-1 with TRBJ1-6, with 10 bases identical to TRBD1. The CDR3 sequence is 14 residues long. Losses at the gene ends were 6 bases for V and 11 bases for J; bases not matched to a gene: 7. Germline V gene data show CDR1 as MNHNS and CDR2 as SASEGT. In DNA form, the CDR3 reads TGTGCCAGCAGAAGACAGGGGGCGAAGGCACCCCTCCACTTT. This encodes CASRRQGAKAPLHF.

The gene calls are TRBV10-3 and TRBJ2-7; 11 bases align to TRBD2. The CDR3 sequence is 16 residues long. Germline CDR1 ENHRY, CDR2 SYGVKD. V shed 0 bases and J 4 bases; nucleotides not matched to a gene: 5. The CDR3 region has the DNA TGTGCCATCAGTGAGTCGATTGGGACTAGCGGATACGAGCAGTACTTC. This gives the protein CAISESIGTSGYEQYF.